One sample yielded the 2 T cell receptor beta chains listed below, sequenced in a study of OX40 agonist ivuxolimab in advanced cancers. Some clones are missing from TCRdb's copy, which holds only in-frame ones; the method was immunoSEQ multiplex PCR. This repertoire shows roughly 18,000 clones, about 67% found once; its top ten account for approximately 19%. The source material was CD4+ or CD8+ T cells sorted from blood, sampled in a trial of the OX40 agonist ivuxolimab. These receptors were obtained from an adult with an advanced solid tumor such as melanoma, head and neck, liver or kidney cancer.

The chain couples TRBV6-1 to TRBJ2-7; D is possibly TRBD1 or TRBD2 (6 bases each). This CDR3 has 14 residues. Looked up from germline, CDR1 is MNHNS and CDR2 is SASEGT. V was cut by 2 bases and J by 6 bases, with 14 bases left in between. The CDR3 loop reads CASSELPGAVEQYF. CDR3 in DNA: TGTGCCAGCAGTGAATTACCGGGGGCGGTCGAGCAGTACTTC.

The chain joins TRBV11-3 to TRBJ2-2; D unclear. The germline V and J ends were trimmed by 1 base and 6 bases, with 6 bases remaining between them. CDR1 and CDR2 (germline): SGHNT, YENEEA. The CDR3 runs to 13 residues. CDR3 protein: CASSLASAGELFF. The CDR3, as DNA: TGTGCCAGCAGCTTAGCCTCGGCCGGGGAGCTGTTTTTT. The full variable domain, with the rest looked up from reference TRBV11-3 and TRBJ2-2, is EAGVVQSPRYKIIEKKQPVAFWCNPISGHNTLYWYLQNLGQGPELLIRYENEEAVDDSQLPKDRFSAERLKGVDSTLKIQPAELGDSAVYLCASSLASAGELFFGEGSRLTVL.